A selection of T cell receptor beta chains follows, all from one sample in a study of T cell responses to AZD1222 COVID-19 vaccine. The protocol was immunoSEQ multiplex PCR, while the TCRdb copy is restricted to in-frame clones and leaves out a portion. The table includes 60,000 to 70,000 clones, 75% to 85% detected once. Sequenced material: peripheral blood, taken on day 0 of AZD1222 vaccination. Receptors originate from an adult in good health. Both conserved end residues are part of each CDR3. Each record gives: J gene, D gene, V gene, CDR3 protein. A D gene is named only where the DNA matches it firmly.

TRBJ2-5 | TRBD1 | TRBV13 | CASSLTGGFETQYF
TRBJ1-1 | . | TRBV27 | CASSSNRARTEAFF
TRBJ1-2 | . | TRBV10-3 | CAISESKQTLYGYTF
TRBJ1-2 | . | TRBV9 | CASSSWGGRSYGYTF
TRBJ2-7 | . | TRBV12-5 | CASGFLQGLSIYEQYF
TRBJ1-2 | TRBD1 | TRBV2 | CASSSDRGQGYTF
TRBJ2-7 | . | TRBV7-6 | CASSLERAATPVGEQYF
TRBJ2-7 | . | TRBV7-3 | CASSVGSTYEQYF
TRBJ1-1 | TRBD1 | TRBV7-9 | CASSTGQGVMNTEAFF
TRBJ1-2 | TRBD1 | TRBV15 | CATSRGQGTSYGYTF
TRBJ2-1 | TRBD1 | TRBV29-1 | CSVTGGSYNEQFF
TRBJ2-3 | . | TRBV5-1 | CASSLRGRTSTDTQYF
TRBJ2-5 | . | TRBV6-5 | CASSYELETQYF
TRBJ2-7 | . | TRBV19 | CASSMDFGDKKTHPSSYEQYF
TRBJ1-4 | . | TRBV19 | CASSIIGPRAEKLFF
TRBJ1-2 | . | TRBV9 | CASSPGTRAPGYTF
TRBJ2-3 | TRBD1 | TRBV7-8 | CASRIYGTGGLDTQYF
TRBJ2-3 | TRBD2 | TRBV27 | CASSEAGGVDTQYF
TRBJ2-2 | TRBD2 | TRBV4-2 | CASSQVAGENTGELFF
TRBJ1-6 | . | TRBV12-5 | CASGLVPPGPLHF
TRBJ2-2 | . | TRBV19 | CASSIGSGELFF
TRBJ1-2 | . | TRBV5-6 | CASSLEVGRDYGYTF
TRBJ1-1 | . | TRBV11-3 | CASGLRNTEAFF
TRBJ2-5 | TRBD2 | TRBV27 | CASRRGAYQETQYF
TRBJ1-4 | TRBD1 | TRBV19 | CASSATWDSTLFF
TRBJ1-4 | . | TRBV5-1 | CASSLGRGEEKLFF
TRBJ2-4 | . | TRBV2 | CASSRVGQKNIQYF
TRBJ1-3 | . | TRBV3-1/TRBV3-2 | CASSRRQGTSGNTIYF
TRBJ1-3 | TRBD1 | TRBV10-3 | CAIMGDRGSGNTIYF
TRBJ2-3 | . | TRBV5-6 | CASLLGVYTDTQYF
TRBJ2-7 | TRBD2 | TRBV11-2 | CASSLLLAGDEQYF
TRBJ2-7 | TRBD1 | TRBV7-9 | CASSDRDREYEQYF
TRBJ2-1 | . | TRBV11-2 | CASSLDDSSNEQFF
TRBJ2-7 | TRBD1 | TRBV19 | CASTATGGSYEQYF
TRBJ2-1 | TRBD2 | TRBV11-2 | CASSITRGGNEQFF
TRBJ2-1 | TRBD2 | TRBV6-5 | CASGGLAGKDEQFF
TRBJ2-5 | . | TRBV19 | CASSIGNQETQYF
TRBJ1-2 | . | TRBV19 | CASSSDSSAWGYTF
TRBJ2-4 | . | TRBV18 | CASSAGLAKNIQYF
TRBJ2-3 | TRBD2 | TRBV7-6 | CASSPRLAGGHVTDTQYF
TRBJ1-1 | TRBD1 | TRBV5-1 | CASSIQGAGTEAFF
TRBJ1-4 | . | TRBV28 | CASTLEGMGTNEKLFF
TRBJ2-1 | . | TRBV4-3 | CASSQEAAQVSPNEQFF
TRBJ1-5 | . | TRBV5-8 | CASSLDGRNQPQHF
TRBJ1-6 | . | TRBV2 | CAVGQEYNSPLHF
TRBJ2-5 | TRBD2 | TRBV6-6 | CASRRLAGDQETQYF
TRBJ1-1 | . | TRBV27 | CASSLLVYTEAFF
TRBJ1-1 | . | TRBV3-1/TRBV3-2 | CASSQPFKGGTEAFF
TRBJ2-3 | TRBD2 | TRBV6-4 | CASSARTSGGKPDTQYF
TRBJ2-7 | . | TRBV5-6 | CASSLVQRTYEQYF
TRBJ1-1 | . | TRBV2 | CASGSFEAFF
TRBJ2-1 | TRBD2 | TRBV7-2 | CASSLGGTSGGANEQFF
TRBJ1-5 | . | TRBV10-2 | CASSENTYNQPQHF
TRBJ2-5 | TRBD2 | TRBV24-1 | CATSRAGSETQYF
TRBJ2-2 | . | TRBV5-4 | CASSLGGDHTGELFF
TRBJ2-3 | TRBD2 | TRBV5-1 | CASAEAGGGSDTQYF
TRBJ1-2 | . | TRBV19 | CASSMGRLNYGYTF
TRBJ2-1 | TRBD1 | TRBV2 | CASSGIGGHEQFF
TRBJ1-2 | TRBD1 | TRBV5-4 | CASSYLGQGMAGYTF
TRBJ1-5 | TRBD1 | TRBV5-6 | CASSRQGLNQPQHF